The sample holds one count of the clone carrying this T cell receptor beta chain. This entry is derived from a study of blood T cell repertoires in COVID-19. Across the whole study: Collection of acute and convalescent COVID-19 samples took place in the United States, Italy and Spain. The analysed material was cDNA or gDNA that came from T cells, B-cell-depleted T cells, or PBMCs.

Germline lookup yields CDR1 SGDLS and CDR2 YYNGEE. Trimming took 0 bases from V and 5 from J; bases not matched to a gene: 5. The CDR3 consists of 15 residues. The participants were between about 18 and 89 years old and came from about two dozen US areas. The data were produced by immunoSEQ multiplex PCR, yet TCRdb's version contains in-frame clones alone and is incomplete. The table lists some 150,000 clones, more than 80% of them singletons, with less than 5.5% in the top ten. The material sequenced was PBMCs or T cells enriched from blood (not recorded which). This sequence was found in a man aged 50 to 60 who had recovered from COVID-19. The chain uses TRBV9 and TRBJ2-7, with 10 positions matching TRBD2. The CDR3: CASSVESSGRHEQYF. The CDR3 region has the DNA TGTGCCAGCAGCGTAGAGTCTAGCGGGAGACACGAGCAGTACTTC.